These 13 T cell receptor beta chains were sequenced from one sample in a study of regulatory and conventional T cells in RAG deficiency. This table comes from immunoSEQ multiplex PCR, and its TCRdb copy is limited to in-frame clones, with some not included. The table includes approximately 7,000 clones, around 80% detected once. The sample also formed part of further work on regulatory T cells. That report adds: Amplification used 52 TRBV primers and 13 TRBJ primers.

Input material: CD8+ T cells sorted from blood. Every receptor here comes from a human donor in good health.

V is TRBV30 and J is TRBJ1-2, with TRBD1 as a possible D gene (5 bases). Germline assignment: CDR1 GTSNPN and CDR2 SVGIG (reference sequence). This CDR3 has 11 amino acids. V gave up 4 bases and J gave up 2 bases, with 5 bases separating them. The CDR3 sequence: CAWNRNYGYTF. The CDR3 coding sequence is TGTGCCTGGAACAGGAACTATGGCTACACCTTC. The variable domain in full, completed from reference TRBV30 and TRBJ1-2, reads SQTIHQWPATLVQPVGSPLSLECTVEGTSNPNLYWYRQAAGRGLQLLFYSVGIGQISSEVPQNLSASRPQDRQFILSSKKLLLSDSGFYLCAWNRNYGYTFGSGTRLTVV.

This clone was seen once. The CDR3 DNA reads as TGTGCCAGCAGCGCCCCTAGACAGGGGGCAGCGTGGAATGGCTACACCTTC. It is translated as CASSAPRQGAAWNGYTF. V gene TRBV9 combines with J gene TRBJ1-2, with TRBD1 matching 10 bases. CDR3 length: 17 residues. Per the germline V gene, CDR1 is SGDLS and CDR2 is YYNGEE. With 3 bases clipped from V and 6 bases from J, the junction kept 14 bases outside the gene matches.

The chain is built from TRBV5-4 and TRBJ1-1, with TRBD1 identical over 8 bases. Looked up from germline, CDR1 is SGHNT and CDR2 is YYREEE (reference sequence). The CDR3 is made up of 14 amino acids. V lost 3 bases to trimming and J lost 3 bases; unmatched junction nucleotides: 4. CDR3 region: CASSSDRVDTEAFF. CDR3 nucleotides: TGTGCCAGCAGCTCGGACAGGGTAGACACTGAAGCTTTCTTT.

CDR3 region: CASSMGGATNEKLFF. The CDR3 coding sequence is TGTGCCAGCAGCATGGGGGGTGCAACTAATGAAAAACTGTTTTTT. The chain employs TRBV14 and TRBJ1-4; D perhaps matches TRBD1 (5 bases). CDR1 SGHDN and CDR2 FVKESK come from the germline V gene. The V gene lost 5 bases and the J gene lost 0 bases, with 10 bases spanning the gap. The CDR3 totals 15 residues.

The chain employs TRBV7-9 and TRBJ2-7; D remains ambiguous. CDR3 length equals 12 residues. The ends were cut back, 2 bases at V and 7 bases at J, with 9 bases in the middle. Germline values: CDR1 SEHNR, CDR2 FQNEAQ (reference sequence). CDR3 DNA: TGTGCCAGCAGCTTATACACCGGAGAGCAGTACTTC. Translation gives CASSLYTGEQYF.

On this clone: An end of the junction does not agree with germline; a read error may underlie this. The genes are TRBV7-7 and TRBJ2-3, with D hard to call. Germline V gene lookup returns CDR1 SSHAT and CDR2 FNYEAQ (reference sequence). This CDR3 has 14 residues. In DNA form, the CDR3 reads TGTGCTAGCAGCTTGACTGGACCCACAGATACGCAGTATTTT. This sequence encodes CASSLTGPTDTQYF. Full variable domain (rest looked up from reference TRBV7-7 and TRBJ2-3): GAGVSQSPRYKVTKRGQDVTLRCDPISSHATLYWYQQALGQGPEFLTYFNYEAQPDKSGLPSDRFSAERPEGSISTLTIQRTEQRDSAMYRCASSLTGPTDTQYFGPGTRLTVL.

The rearrangement uses TRBV28 and TRBJ2-3; no firm D call. This CDR3 spans 15 amino acids. In germline, CDR1 is MDHEN, CDR2 SYDVKM. The ends were cut back, 5 bases at V and 4 bases at J, with 16 bases in the middle. The CDR3 sequence is CASSPFAKDADTQYF. Here the CDR3 DNA reads TGTGCCAGCAGTCCGTTCGCGAAGGACGCAGATACGCAGTATTTT.

Here the CDR3 reads CASSFLNTDTQYF. CDR3 nucleotides: TGTGCCAGCTCATTTCTCAACACAGATACGCAGTATTTT. The V gene is TRBV18, the J gene TRBJ2-3; no definite D call. CDR1 is KGHSH and CDR2 is LQKENI in the germline V gene. V gave up 5 bases and J gave up 2 bases, with 8 bases separating them. The CDR3 spans 13 residues.

The V and J genes are TRBV4-1 and TRBJ1-2; D gene ambiguous. The CDR3 is 15 amino acids. Trimming cost V 1 base and J 2 bases, with 11 bases left between them. Looked up from germline, CDR1 is MGHRA and CDR2 is YSYEKL. The CDR3 region has the DNA TGCGCCAGCAGCCAAGGCTCCCTTTTCAACTATGGCTACACCTTC. It encodes CASSQGSLFNYGYTF.

This clone was observed once. J is TRBJ1-6 and V is TRBV6-6; tentative D call: TRBD1 (5 bases). Germline lookup yields CDR1 MNHNY and CDR2 SVGAGI (reference sequence). The V end was cut by 5 bases, the J end by 5 bases, with 13 bases between. The CDR3 runs 15 residues. In DNA, the CDR3 is TGTGCCAGCAGTCTCGACAGAACGAATAATTCACCCCTCCACTTT. Translating gives CASSLDRTNNSPLHF.

Here the CDR3 reads CASRTFSGGNTGELFF. The CDR3 DNA sequence: TGTGCCAGTCGTACATTCTCCGGGGGAAATACCGGGGAGCTGTTTTTT. The chain uses TRBV5-5 and TRBJ2-2, with a possible D match to TRBD2 (6 bases). Germline values: CDR1 SGHKS, CDR2 YYEKEE (reference sequence). The length of the CDR3 is 16 residues. V was pared by 8 bases and J by 5 bases, with 22 bases between. Using reference TRBV5-5 and TRBJ2-2 for the parts outside the CDR3, the full variable domain is DAGVTQSPTHLIKTRGQQVTLRCSPISGHKSVSWYQQVLGQGPQFIFQYYEKEERGRGNFPDRFSARQFPNYSSELNVNALLLGDSALYLCASRTFSGGNTGELFFGEGSRLTVL.

This clone was picked up a small number of times. The chain combines TRBV30 with TRBJ1-5, with 10 bases identical to TRBD1. The CDR3 contains 14 residues. Trimming cost V 3 bases and J 6 bases; bases outside gene matches: 5. Germline CDR1 is GTSNPN and CDR2 is SVGIG (reference sequence). Written as DNA, the CDR3 is TGTGCCTGGAGGACAGGGGGCGAGGTTCAGCCCCAGCATTTT. It is translated as CAWRTGGEVQPQHF.

The chain employs TRBV9 and TRBJ2-5, with 12 bases that match TRBD2. There are 15 residues in the CDR3. The germline gives CDR1 SGDLS, CDR2 YYNGEE. V was pared by 0 bases and J by 3 bases, with 0 bases of the junction left unmatched. DNA of the CDR3: TGTGCCAGCAGCGTAGGGACTAGCGGGGAAGAGACCCAGTACTTC. Protein sequence: CASSVGTSGEETQYF.